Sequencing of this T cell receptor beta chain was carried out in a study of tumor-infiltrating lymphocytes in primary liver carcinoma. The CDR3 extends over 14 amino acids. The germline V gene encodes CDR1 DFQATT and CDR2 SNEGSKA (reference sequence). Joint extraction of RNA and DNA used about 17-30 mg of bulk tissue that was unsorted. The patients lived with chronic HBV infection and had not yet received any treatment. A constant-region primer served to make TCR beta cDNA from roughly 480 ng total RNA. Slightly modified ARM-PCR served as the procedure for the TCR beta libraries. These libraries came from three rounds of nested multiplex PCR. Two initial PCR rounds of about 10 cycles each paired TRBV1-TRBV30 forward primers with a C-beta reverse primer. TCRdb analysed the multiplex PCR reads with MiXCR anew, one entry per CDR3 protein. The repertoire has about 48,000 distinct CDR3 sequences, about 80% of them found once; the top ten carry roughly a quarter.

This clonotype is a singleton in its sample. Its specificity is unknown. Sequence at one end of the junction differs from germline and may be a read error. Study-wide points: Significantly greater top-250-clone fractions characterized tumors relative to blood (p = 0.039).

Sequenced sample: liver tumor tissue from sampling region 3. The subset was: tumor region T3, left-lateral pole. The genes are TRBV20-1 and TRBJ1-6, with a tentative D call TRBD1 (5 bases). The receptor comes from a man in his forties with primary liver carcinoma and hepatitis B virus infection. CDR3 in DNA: TGCAGTACTAGGCAGGGAAACTATAATTCACCCCTCCACTTT. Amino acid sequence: CSTRQGNYNSPLHF.